Detailed here is one T cell receptor (beta chain). Its antigen target is currently unknown. No base quality values were provided; no much bigger clone lies one nucleotide off. This entry is derived from a study of T cells after posttransplantation cyclophosphamide (dated by TCRdb to the mid-2010s). The study in broad terms: Using TRB sequencing, the study followed how the T cell repertoire rebuilt after myeloablative bone marrow transplantation with posttransplantation cyclophosphamide given as GVHD prophylaxis. Antigen receptor sequencing was done on samples from over 30 PTCy-treated patients and from about 17 related bone marrow donors of those patients. TRB sequencing was performed on blood from all 34 PTCy patients with 1-year posttransplant specimens. In 3 patients, TRB sequencing was also performed on up to roughly 3 more blood samples taken 2 to 5.2 years after transplant, and in several patients, pretransplant blood was also TRB-sequenced. Because TRA and TRB clonality correlated tightly in 9 samples, later TCR analyses were limited to TRB. Public TRB sequences were checked against a database of over 3,600 sequences associated with responses to pathogens, tumor antigens, self-antigens and alloantigens. Results and caveats for the whole study, not just this receptor: Across under 50 patients, recipient CMV seropositivity and CMV reactivation were highly associated with TRB clonality; PTCy diversity was similar to CNI/methotrexate controls. The TRB repertoires of T cells infiltrating skin or GI tract showed only limited overlap with the TRB repertoires of T cells in blood. Donor-recipient similarity was low at 1-2 months but increased during the first year, and donor CD8+ memory clones often dominated later blood repertoires.

V is pruned by 2 bases and J by 2 bases, leaving 7 bases of the junction without a gene match. Including cysteine and phenylalanine, the CDR3 has 16 amino acids. This entry keeps only the CDR3 DNA: 48 bases, framed from base 1. CDR1 and CDR2 are read off the germline V gene (reference sequence) as MNHNY and SVGAGI. TRB sequencing used genomic DNA with the immunoSEQ assay at survey resolution or the hsTCRB kit. From the authors' description of their analysis: The immunoSEQ software handled the initial read processing, while the LymphoSeq R package was used for the repertoire analyses. Clonality was computed as 1 minus normalized Shannon entropy; Gini coefficient was also calculated for each TRB dataset. Phenotypes of unsorted samples were inferred by mapping TRB sequences from sorted subsets of the recipient or donor onto the same recipient's unsorted samples. What TCRdb holds here is the immuneACCESS table cut down to in-frame rearrangements. Part of the clones is not present; checked against another copy, under half of the missing clones reflect an unresolved V gene, and the others are unexplained. V, J and clone size derive from that table, while D and trimming were established from the DNA sequence. The sample yields roughly 11,000 clones; about 90% were counted once. The top ten constitute roughly 4% of the sample.

The sample's treatment or condition label, in plain terms: high-dose cyclophosphamide on days +3 and +4 as single-agent GVHD prophylaxis. Patients in the PTCy group got busulfan and fludarabine conditioning, a marrow graft from a related or unrelated donor, and cyclophosphamide on days +3 and +4. PTCy-treated patients were drawn from a prospective multi-institutional clinical trial. Mononuclear cells from peripheral blood and bone marrow were separated by Ficoll-Hypaque density centrifugation and then cryopreserved. The sample in question was PBMCs, obtained after allogeneic stem cell transplant with posttransplant cyclophosphamide. This chain joins TRBV6-6 to TRBJ2-3, with TRBD2 identical over 7 junction bases. The receptor's source is a female patient younger than 45 who received an allogeneic stem cell transplant from an unrelated donor, was CMV-positive, and had no GVHD. Following transplantation, T cells from the graft donor may be among those present. In nucleotides, the sequence is TGTGCCAGCAGTTACCCTAGCGGAGCATTCACAGATACGCAGTATTTT. Its translation reads: CASSYPSGAFTDTQYF.